The rows below give T cell receptor beta chains drawn from one sample of a study of shared clonotypes between healthy human individuals. Here immunoSEQ multiplex PCR was the method, and the copy in TCRdb shows in-frame clones only, minus some. Of more than 1,200,000 clones detected, 98% appear once; the ten largest clones hold roughly 0.35%. The sequenced sample consisted of naive CD4+ T cells sorted from blood. These receptors were collected from a man under 40 in good health. Each CDR3 is given with its conserved first and last residue. The D gene is left open where the match is weak. The size field is filled for only some rows; it gives once, few, many or a size class.

DNA	CDR3	size	V	J	D	length
TGTGCCAGCAGCAAAGGGTATAGGCCCCACGAGCAGTACTTC	CASSKGYRPHEQYF	.	TRBV21-1	TRBJ2-7	.	14
TGTGCCAGCAGGGCGATAGGCACAGATACGCAGTATTTT	CASRAIGTDTQYF	once	TRBV25-1	TRBJ2-3	.	13
TGTGCCAGCAGCTTGGGCGGACAGGGGGCCCAAGAGACCCAGTACTTC	CASSLGGQGAQETQYF	.	TRBV5-4	TRBJ2-5	TRBD1	16
TGCAGTGGAGTTAACTATGGCTACACCTTC	CSGVNYGYTF	.	TRBV20-1	TRBJ1-2	.	10
TGTGCCAGTAGTAGTACAACCGGGGAGCTGTTTTTT	CASSSTTGELFF	.	TRBV19	TRBJ2-2	.	12
TGTGCCAGCAGTCGGTTGGATGAGCAGTACTTC	CASSRLDEQYF	.	TRBV28	TRBJ2-7	.	11
TGTGCCAGCAGCCCAAGCGACAGGAACACCTACGAGCAGTACTTC	CASSPSDRNTYEQYF	once	TRBV13	TRBJ2-7	.	15
TGTGCCAGTAGTAACCTACAGGGATCTGGAAACACCATATATTTT	CASSNLQGSGNTIYF	.	TRBV19	TRBJ1-3	.	15
TGTGCCAGCAGTTTACTGGGAGGGGGGCTCTCTGGGGCCAACGTCCTGACTTTC	CASSLLGGGLSGANVLTF	.	TRBV27	TRBJ2-6	.	18
TGTGCCAGCAGCGTAGACTCCCAAGAGACCCAGTACTTC	CASSVDSQETQYF	.	TRBV9	TRBJ2-5	.	13
TGCGCCAGCAGGCCCCCTCAGGGGATAGGGGAGACCCAGTACTTC	CASRPPQGIGETQYF	.	TRBV5-1	TRBJ2-5	.	15
TGTGCCAGCAGACCAGGGGAGTTCAGGGTCTACGAGCAGTACTTC	CASRPGEFRVYEQYF	.	TRBV5-5	TRBJ2-7	.	15
TGTGCCAGCTCACCGACTAGCGGGAGCTCCTACAATGAGCAGTTCTTC	CASSPTSGSSYNEQFF	few	TRBV18	TRBJ2-1	TRBD2	16
TGTGCCAGCAGTGGCGGGACGGTGTCCTACAATGAGCAGTTCTTC	CASSGGTVSYNEQFF	.	TRBV6-1	TRBJ2-1	.	15
TGTGCCAGCAGCCAAACCGGGAACACTGAAGCTTTCTTT	CASSQTGNTEAFF	.	TRBV14	TRBJ1-1	.	13
TGCGCCAGCAGCCCCCCGCGGGGGACCCAGTACTTC	CASSPPRGTQYF	once	TRBV4-1	TRBJ2-5	.	12
TGTGCCAGCAGCCTTGGTCGAGGAATGCGGGAGGGGGAGACCCAGTACTTC	CASSLGRGMREGETQYF	.	TRBV28	TRBJ2-5	TRBD2	17
TGTGCCAGCAGCGTAGATCGGGAACGTGAGCAGTTCTTC	CASSVDREREQFF	.	TRBV9	TRBJ2-1	.	13
TGCGCCAGCAGCATAACCGGGACTAGCGGGGAAGAGACCCAGTACTTC	CASSITGTSGEETQYF	.	TRBV5-1	TRBJ2-5	TRBD2	16
TGTGCCAGCAGTTCGGCCGGACAGGCAGATGAAGCTTTCTTT	CASSSAGQADEAFF	.	TRBV28	TRBJ1-1	TRBD1	14
TGCGCCAGCAGCTTGGTCCCTGACGTCCATGAGCAGTTCTTC	CASSLVPDVHEQFF	.	TRBV5-1	TRBJ2-1	.	14
TGTGCCAGCAGCCATGCGGCGGGACGGTTATCCTACGAGCAGTACTTC	CASSHAAGRLSYEQYF	.	TRBV7-9	TRBJ2-7	.	16
TGTGCCAGCACCCCTACAGTGGGCTCCTACGAGCAGTACTTC	CASTPTVGSYEQYF	.	TRBV6-1	TRBJ2-7	.	14
TGTGCCAGCAGCTTTAGGCAGCAGCCGGGAGGGACAACCTACGAGCAGTACTTC	CASSFRQQPGGTTYEQYF	.	TRBV7-2	TRBJ2-7	TRBD2	18
TGTGCCAGCAGTAAGCCGTATCAGCCCCAGCATTTT	CASSKPYQPQHF	.	TRBV27	TRBJ1-5	.	12
TGTGCCAGTAGACTGGAGGGGAGGTACGAGCAGTACTTC	CASRLEGRYEQYF	once	TRBV19	TRBJ2-7	.	13
TGTGCTAGTGGTTTGGCCCCCCCGGGGGTAGCGGGATCAGAGACCCAGTACTTC	CASGLAPPGVAGSETQYF	.	TRBV12-5	TRBJ2-5	TRBD2	18
TGTGCCAGTAGTACCGATGACACAAACTACAATGAGCAGTTCTTC	CASSTDDTNYNEQFF	.	TRBV19	TRBJ2-1	.	15